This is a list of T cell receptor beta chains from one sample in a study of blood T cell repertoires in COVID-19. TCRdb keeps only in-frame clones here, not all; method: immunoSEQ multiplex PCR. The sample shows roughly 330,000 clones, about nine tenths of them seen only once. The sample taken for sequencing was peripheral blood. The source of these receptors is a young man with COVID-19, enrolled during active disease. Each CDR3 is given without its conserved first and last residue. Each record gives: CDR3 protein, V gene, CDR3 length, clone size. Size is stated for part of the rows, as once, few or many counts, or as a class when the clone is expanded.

cdr3_aa: ASSLGGQSSYEQY
v_call: TRBV7-3
cdr3_length: 13
clone_size: NA

cdr3_aa: ASSELTSGKSEQF
v_call: TRBV25-1
cdr3_length: 13
clone_size: few

cdr3_aa: ASSPLAGELYEQY
v_call: TRBV5-5
cdr3_length: 13
clone_size: NA

cdr3_aa: ASSLTGNMAGYT
v_call: TRBV5-1
cdr3_length: 12
clone_size: NA

cdr3_aa: ASSKRGGASTDTQY
v_call: TRBV9
cdr3_length: 14
clone_size: NA

cdr3_aa: AMSSSYNSPLH
v_call: TRBV19
cdr3_length: 11
clone_size: NA

cdr3_aa: ASSSQLSEKLF
v_call: TRBV28
cdr3_length: 11
clone_size: NA

cdr3_aa: ASSTGTGEETQY
v_call: TRBV6-5
cdr3_length: 12
clone_size: few

cdr3_aa: SASLGGGLEPKAF
v_call: TRBV20-1
cdr3_length: 13
clone_size: NA

cdr3_aa: ASSPMGGGSSNQPQH
v_call: TRBV11-2
cdr3_length: 15
clone_size: few

cdr3_aa: ASSDGQPTYEQY
v_call: TRBV25-1
cdr3_length: 12
clone_size: NA

cdr3_aa: ASSHPGQGQGYTGELF
v_call: TRBV3-1/TRBV3-2
cdr3_length: 16
clone_size: NA

cdr3_aa: ASSPRGGPQETQY
v_call: TRBV3-1/TRBV3-2
cdr3_length: 13
clone_size: NA

cdr3_aa: ASSSPESGDHEQY
v_call: TRBV6-2/TRBV6-3
cdr3_length: 13
clone_size: NA

cdr3_aa: ASSSPWGQGNTGELF
v_call: TRBV5-4
cdr3_length: 15
clone_size: NA

cdr3_aa: ASSQDLDRGGYT
v_call: TRBV4-3
cdr3_length: 12
clone_size: NA

cdr3_aa: ASSYGGGEQY
v_call: TRBV6-2/TRBV6-3
cdr3_length: 10
clone_size: once

cdr3_aa: ASSLGQGLRQETQY
v_call: TRBV5-1
cdr3_length: 14
clone_size: NA

cdr3_aa: ASRGTGSNEQF
v_call: TRBV12-3/TRBV12-4
cdr3_length: 11
clone_size: once

cdr3_aa: ATSRAGDTGELF
v_call: TRBV24-1
cdr3_length: 12
clone_size: NA

cdr3_aa: ASSSVSGRAKTGELF
v_call: TRBV28
cdr3_length: 15
clone_size: NA

cdr3_aa: ASSPSGGTYTEAF
v_call: TRBV3-1/TRBV3-2
cdr3_length: 13
clone_size: NA

cdr3_aa: ASSPPTGGGSFYT
v_call: TRBV18
cdr3_length: 13
clone_size: NA

cdr3_aa: ASSPEVGLAGAEDYEQY
v_call: TRBV28
cdr3_length: 17
clone_size: NA

cdr3_aa: ASSVGRGSYEQY
v_call: TRBV10-1
cdr3_length: 12
clone_size: NA

cdr3_aa: ASSGPGTGDGYT
v_call: TRBV9
cdr3_length: 12
clone_size: NA

cdr3_aa: ASSFTGTGNFNQPQH
v_call: TRBV27
cdr3_length: 15
clone_size: once

cdr3_aa: ASTPTVSSYNEQF
v_call: TRBV6-5
cdr3_length: 13
clone_size: NA

cdr3_aa: ASSRDRKNQPQH
v_call: TRBV19
cdr3_length: 12
clone_size: few

cdr3_aa: ASSFSGSTDTQY
v_call: TRBV7-8
cdr3_length: 12
clone_size: few

cdr3_aa: ASSSRGYEQY
v_call: TRBV27
cdr3_length: 10
clone_size: NA

cdr3_aa: ASSYGVGRTSGEQY
v_call: TRBV6-2/TRBV6-3
cdr3_length: 14
clone_size: NA

cdr3_aa: ASSLVATQY
v_call: TRBV12-3/TRBV12-4
cdr3_length: 9
clone_size: NA

cdr3_aa: ASSPSGTGNSPLH
v_call: TRBV18
cdr3_length: 13
clone_size: NA

cdr3_aa: SVEPTGKSGYT
v_call: TRBV29-1
cdr3_length: 11
clone_size: NA

cdr3_aa: ASSYGLARNEQY
v_call: TRBV6-5
cdr3_length: 12
clone_size: NA

cdr3_aa: ASGLAGALNTGELF
v_call: TRBV11-1
cdr3_length: 14
clone_size: NA

cdr3_aa: ASRSTSGLNAETQY
v_call: TRBV7-9
cdr3_length: 14
clone_size: NA

cdr3_aa: SVEGQGNNGYT
v_call: TRBV29-1
cdr3_length: 11
clone_size: NA

cdr3_aa: ASSEAAGGNSPLH
v_call: TRBV6-1
cdr3_length: 13
clone_size: NA

cdr3_aa: ASSVRMRVGTEAF
v_call: TRBV19
cdr3_length: 13
clone_size: NA

cdr3_aa: ASSSPWVAGGGKDTQY
v_call: TRBV7-2
cdr3_length: 16
clone_size: NA

cdr3_aa: ASSLYSGRLNEQF
v_call: TRBV28
cdr3_length: 13
clone_size: NA